Listed here is a single T cell receptor beta chain. What it binds is not known. Construction of TCR beta libraries relied on iRepertoire HTBI primers and on Arm-PCR targeting CDR3 regions. Via MiXCR, TCRdb re-called the multiplex PCR reads, giving one row per CDR3 protein. The sample lists fewer than 400,000 distinct CDR3 sequences; less than 25% were seen once. The sample belongs to a study of regulatory T cells in long-lasting Graves disease. Turning to the study itself: Persistence in Graves' disease denoted antithyroid drug use beyond 5 years alongside positive TSH receptor antibodies. Study-wide results and limits: Patients with persistent Graves' had lower TCR diversity than newly diagnosed patients. TRBV28 was favored in persistent disease, as were TRBJ1-2 and TRBJ2-5. It was peripheral blood alone, not thyroid tissue, that was studied.

This sample's time point: persistent/refractory GD, antithyroid drugs over 5 years with positive TRAb. TCR sequences were obtained from RNA taken from PBMCs. Germline V gene lookup returns CDR1 SGHRS and CDR2 YFSETQ. V lost 0 bases, J lost 11 bases, and 10 bases stayed unmatched. This CDR3 contains 16 residues. Sequenced material: peripheral blood mononuclear cells (PBMCs), taken when the disease was refractory, from a patient treated with antithyroid drugs. This TCR derives from a female donor with Graves disease. The V and J genes are TRBV5-1 and TRBJ2-7; TRBD2 agrees at 14 bases. CDR3 sequence: CASSLEGTSGRYIEYF. In DNA form, the CDR3 reads TGCGCCAGCAGCTTGGAGGGGACTAGCGGGAGATATATAGAGTACTTC. Variable domain in full (rest from reference TRBV5-1 and TRBJ2-7): KAGVTQTPRYLIKTRGQQVTLSCSPISGHRSVSWYQQTPGQGLQFLFEYFSETQRNKGNFPGRFSGRQFSNSRSEMNVSTLELGDSALYLCASSLEGTSGRYIEYFGPGTRLTVT.